The 11 T cell receptor beta chains below all came from one sample that was sequenced in a study of blood T cells in healthy people across ages (dated by TCRdb to 2013 to 2016). Libraries were built with 5' RACE. Sequencing instrument: Illumina HiSeq 2500. A second roughly 6 to 12 cycle PCR used a sample-barcoded 5' primer and a J-beta primer mix. Using fastp at Q25 and MiXCR, TCRdb reprocessed the public reads and kept productive beta chains. Each record represents a unique CDR3 protein, reported with the most common genes and DNA among its rows. For this sample the table gives roughly 790,000 distinct CDR3 sequences, of which about 40% were detected only once. Together, the top ten hold more than 20% of the sample. The specimen was blood. The receptors originated from an older woman in good health.

The chain uses TRBV12-3 or TRBV12-4 and TRBJ2-4; the match to TRBD2 covers 16 bases. The V gene end was trimmed by 3 bases and the J gene end by 11 bases; junction bases not matched to a gene: 4. The CDR3 length is 15 residues. CDR3 sequence (DNA): TGTGCCAGCAGTTTGGGGGGACTAGCGGGGGGGGTTCAGTACTTC. This codes for CASSLGGLAGGVQYF.

The sample holds a few counts of this clonotype. The chain couples TRBV14 to TRBJ2-6, with no clear D. The CDR3 runs to 17 residues. The V end was cut by 5 bases, the J end by 0 bases, with 14 bases between. From germline, CDR1 is SGHDN and CDR2 FVKESK. This chain's CDR3 is CASSGPSPDSGANVLTF. DNA of the CDR3: TGTGCCAGCAGCGGACCCTCCCCAGACTCTGGGGCCAACGTCCTGACTTTC. Filled out from reference TRBV14 and TRBJ2-6, the complete variable domain reads EAGVTQFPSHSVIEKGQTVTLRCDPISGHDNLYWYRRVMGKEIKFLLHFVKESKQDESGMPNNRFLAERTGGTYSTLKVQPAELEDSGVYFCASSGPSPDSGANVLTFGAGSRLTVL.

This clonotype was seen only once. The genes are TRBV3-1 and TRBJ1-1; possible D gene TRBD1, 5 bases. The V gene's germline CDR1 is LGHDT and CDR2 YNNKEL (reference sequence). V was trimmed by 2 bases and J by 3 bases, leaving 10 bases between them. This CDR3 comprises 14 residues. The CDR3 loop reads CASSQSTGHTEAFF. The DNA of the CDR3 is TGTGCCAGCAGCCAATCGACGGGGCACACTGAAGCTTTCTTT.

This clonotype came up many times. V is TRBV6-6 and J is TRBJ1-2, with D possibly being TRBD1 (6 bases). CDR1 and CDR2 (germline): MNHNY, SVGAGI (reference sequence). The CDR3 spans 15 residues. Trimming stripped 2 bases from V and 6 bases from J, with 16 bases between. CDR3 DNA sequence: TGTGCCAGCAGTTACCCGTCGGAGACAGGAGATGGCTACACCTTC. Translation: CASSYPSETGDGYTF.

Only a few counts were recorded for this clonotype. J is TRBJ2-7 and V is TRBV12-3 or TRBV12-4, with D possibly being TRBD2 (6 bases). The CDR3 contains 16 residues. Trimming removed 6 bases from V and 0 bases from J, with 18 bases in between. CDR3 in DNA: TGTGCCAGCAGCCGCGGGACTTATTTAAGCTCCTACGAGCAGTACTTC. It specifies CASSRGTYLSSYEQYF.

The chain couples TRBV6-5 to TRBJ1-1, with D uncertain. The CDR3 has 13 amino acids. Germline loops: CDR1 MNHEY, CDR2 SVGAGI. Trimming left V 4 bases short and J 5 bases short, with 11 bases between. CDR3 sequence reads: CASSFPGETEAFF. The CDR3 DNA reads as TGTGCCAGCAGTTTCCCCGGAGAGACTGAAGCTTTCTTT.

Ten or more counts support this clonotype. CDR3 in amino acids: CASSRPRFEQYF. In DNA form, the CDR3 reads TGTGCCAGCAGCCGGCCGAGGTTCGAGCAGTACTTC. The chain uses TRBV7-2 and TRBJ2-7; D uncertain. Trimming stripped 5 bases from V and 6 bases from J, with 11 bases between. The CDR3 has 12 amino acids. Germline-derived CDR1 and CDR2 are SGHTA and FQGNSA.

The rearrangement links TRBV5-4 to TRBJ2-5; D is possibly TRBD2 (6 bases). The end of the DNA aligns better with TRBJ2-7, so the J call may be wrong. CDR1 and CDR2 from the germline V gene are SGHNT and YYREEE (reference sequence). CDR3 length: 13 amino acids. CDR3 DNA sequence: TGTGCCAGCGTGACTCCGGAGGGCCACGAGCAGTACTTC. Amino acid sequence: CASVTPEGHEQYF.

In this sample, this clonotype turned up a few times. The chain is built from TRBV14 and TRBJ2-1; 13 bases agree with TRBD2. This CDR3 region has 16 residues. J was trimmed by 0 bases and V by 6 bases; bases with no gene match: 2. CDR1 is SGHDN and CDR2 is FVKESK in the germline V gene. CDR3 DNA: TGTGCCAGCAGGAGGACTAGCGGGAGCTCCTACAATGAGCAGTTCTTC. Amino acids: CASRRTSGSSYNEQFF.

This chain connects TRBV11-2 to TRBJ2-2, with TRBD2 as a possible D gene (7 bases). The CDR3 totals 15 residues. CDR1 SGHAT and CDR2 FQNNGV come from the germline V gene. V was pared by 7 bases and J by 8 bases, with 20 bases between. CDR3 coding DNA: TGTGCCAGCACCCCGAGGGGGGGCGTCGTTGGGGAGCTGTTTTTT. Protein product: CASTPRGGVVGELFF. The full variable domain, its missing parts supplied by reference TRBV11-2 and TRBJ2-2, is EAGVAQSPRYKIIEKRQSVAFWCNPISGHATLYWYQQILGQGPKLLIQFQNNGVVDDSQLPKDRFSAERLKGVDSTLKIQPAKLEDSAVYLCASTPRGGVVGELFFGEGSRLTVL.

This clonotype is a singleton in its sample. In DNA, the CDR3 is TGTGCCAGCAGCCAAGACAGGGACTTTTACAATGAGCAGTTCTTC. Amino acids: CASSQDRDFYNEQFF. The rearrangement links TRBV12-3 or TRBV12-4 to TRBJ2-1, with D possibly matching TRBD1 (7 bases). V lost 6 bases, J lost 4 bases, and 16 bases lay in between. This CDR3 region has 15 residues.